This T cell receptor beta chain was profiled in a study of graft-versus-host responses after intestinal transplantation (dated by TCRdb to the early 2020s). As for the study more broadly: The transplants that recipients got were multivisceral, liver-intestinal, or isolated intestinal. The cohort enrolled about two dozen intestinal transplant recipients including one retransplant, and a few patients lacking pretransplant specimens were excluded. All recipients received anti-thymocyte globulin induction followed by maintenance tacrolimus and steroids for around three years. Rather than being sequenced by the commercial service, samples from three later patients were sequenced in-house on an Illumina MiSeq and processed with MiXCR. Graft-versus-host and host-versus-graft alloreactive T cell clones were tracked in the graft, circulation and bone marrow after intestinal transplantation using bulk TCR-beta CDR3 sequencing. Alloreactive clones were identified by sequencing pre-transplant mixed lymphocyte reaction products and comparing them with unstimulated pre-transplant donor and recipient T cells. A peak of at least 4% donor T cells among recipient peripheral blood mononuclear cells was the definition used for donor T cell macrochimerism. What the authors observed across the whole study: Patients with donor T cell macrochimerism had high GvH to HvG T cell clonal ratios in their allografts. The relatively low number and heterogeneity of intestinal transplant patients limited the conclusions. GvH clones turned up in recipient bone marrow, with some appearing earlier in ileal mucosa or blood, a pattern consistent with an intestinal mucosal origin. Early after transplant, peak levels of circulating GvH clones were associated with declines in HvG clones.

The intended sense of this specimen's time point label: cells obtained before transplantation from donor or recipient. CD3+CD4+ and CD3+CD8+ populations were FACS-sorted from unstimulated pre-transplant donor and recipient cells taken from spleen or lymph nodes. To note about this clone: Its antigen is still unknown. Base qualities are not recorded, but no much larger clone differs from it by a single base.

Including the terminal cysteine and phenylalanine, the CDR3 comprises 12 residues. Only the CDR3 DNA is retained, 36 bases long and in frame from the first base. In the germline V gene (reference sequence), CDR1 corresponds to LNHDA and CDR2 to SQIVND. V and J lose 0 bases and 4 bases, and a span of 4 bases separates them. The method behind the library was the immunoSEQ multiplex PCR assay. For most patients, genomic DNA was isolated using the Qiagen DNeasy Blood and Tissue Kit and was shipped frozen to Adaptive Biotechnologies for TCR sequencing. Adaptive Biotechnologies carried out high-throughput TCR-beta CDR3 sequencing of genomic DNA for most patients. As for the authors' bioinformatics: TCR sequencing data were retrieved from Adaptive's ImmunoSEQ software for about 17 patients, whereas three other patients were processed with MiXCR and VDJtools. CD4 versus CD8 sorting errors were corrected by removing sequences found in both subsets at a frequency ratio below 5:1. CDR3 nucleotide sequences shared by donor and recipient were removed because the origin of these sequences could not be assigned. To be classed as alloreactive, a clone needed at least 2-fold expansion over unstimulated cells and a minimum CFSE-low frequency of 0.002% (template counts) or 0.001% (read counts). Clones were considered mappable if detected in sequenced pre-transplant spleen, lymph node, or MLR CFSE-low populations of the donor or recipient. The cumulative frequency of alloreactive clones was calculated as a percentage of all sequences, weighted by copy number. TCRdb carries this immuneACCESS record with in-frame sequences only. Its versions omit some clonotypes, under half of them owing to an unresolved V gene in the studies checked, with the rest unexplained. The V and J calls and clone size come from that table; D and trimming were worked out from the DNA. The sample profile shows 25,000 or so clones; 82% of them were found once. The ten top clones hold 0.55% to 0.8% of the sample.

The receptor chain draws on TRBV19 and TRBJ2-7; no D segment can be confidently identified. The receptor was derived from a human donor who received an intestinal transplant. The sample was unstimulated CD4+ T cells sorted from spleen or lymph node cells, taken before intestinal transplant. At the DNA level, the sequence is TGTGCCAGTAGTATAGAAGGGTACGAGCAGTACTTC. It translates to CASSIEGYEQYF. Here the CDR3 is joined to the reference TRBV19 and TRBJ2-7 genes, and the full variable domain is: DGGITQSPKYLFRKEGQNVTLSCEQNLNHDAMYWYRQDPGQGLRLIYYSQIVNDFQKGDIAEGYSVSREKKESFPLTVTSAQKNPTAFYLCASSIEGYEQYFGPGTRLTVT.